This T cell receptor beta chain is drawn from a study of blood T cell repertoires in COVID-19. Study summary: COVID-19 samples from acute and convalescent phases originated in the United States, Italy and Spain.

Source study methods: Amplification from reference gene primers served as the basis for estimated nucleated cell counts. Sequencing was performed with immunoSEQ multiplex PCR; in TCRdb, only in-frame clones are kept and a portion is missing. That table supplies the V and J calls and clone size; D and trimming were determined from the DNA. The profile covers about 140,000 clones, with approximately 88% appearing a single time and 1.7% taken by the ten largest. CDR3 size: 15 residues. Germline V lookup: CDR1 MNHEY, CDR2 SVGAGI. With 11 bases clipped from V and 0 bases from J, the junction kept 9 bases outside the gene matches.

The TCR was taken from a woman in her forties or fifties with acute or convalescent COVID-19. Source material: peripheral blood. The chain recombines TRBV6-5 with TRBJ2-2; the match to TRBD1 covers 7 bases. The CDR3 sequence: CAGTAGTANTGELFF. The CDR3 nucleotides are TGTGCCGGAACGGCCGGGACAGCGAACACCGGGGAGCTGTTTTTT.